The clone carrying this T cell receptor beta chain was recorded many times. TCRdb used MiXCR to reprocess the 5' RACE reads, holding one entry per CDR3 protein. This sample has around 120,000 distinct CDR3 sequences; approximately 15% occur once, and the top ten carry under 3%. The sample belongs to a study of CD8 T cells in ankylosing spondylitis. V was shortened by 8 bases and J by 4 bases, with 16 bases between the two germline ends. Germline CDR1 reads SGHRS; CDR2 reads YFSETQ. CDR3 length equals 14 residues. The origin of this receptor is a female donor with ankylosing spondylitis or in good health (not recorded which). The genes are TRBV5-1 and TRBJ2-1; maybe TRBD1 (5 bases). The sequencing input was blood, either unsorted or a sorted T cell fraction (not recorded which). The CDR3 reads CASMNLDSYNEQFF. As DNA, the CDR3 is TGCGCCAGTATGAACCTTGACAGTTACAATGAGCAGTTCTTC.